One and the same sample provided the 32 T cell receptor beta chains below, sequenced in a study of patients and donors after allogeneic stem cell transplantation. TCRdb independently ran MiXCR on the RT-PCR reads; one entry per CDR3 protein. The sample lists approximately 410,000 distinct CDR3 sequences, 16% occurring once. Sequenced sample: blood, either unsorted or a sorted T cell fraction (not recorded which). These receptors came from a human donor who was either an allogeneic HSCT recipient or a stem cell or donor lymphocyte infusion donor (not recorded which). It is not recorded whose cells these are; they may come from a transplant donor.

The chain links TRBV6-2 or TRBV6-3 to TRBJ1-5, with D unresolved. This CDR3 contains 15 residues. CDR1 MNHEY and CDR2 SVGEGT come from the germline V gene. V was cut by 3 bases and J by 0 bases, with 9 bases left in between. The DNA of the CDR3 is TGTGCCAGCAGTTATGGCAGAGCTAGCAATCAGCCCCAGCATTTT. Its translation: CASSYGRASNQPQHF.

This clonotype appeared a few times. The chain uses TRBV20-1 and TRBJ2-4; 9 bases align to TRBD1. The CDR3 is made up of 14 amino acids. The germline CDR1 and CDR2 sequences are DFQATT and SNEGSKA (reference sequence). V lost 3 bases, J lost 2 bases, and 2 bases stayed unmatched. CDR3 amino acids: CSARDRGTKNIQYF. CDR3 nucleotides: TGCAGTGCTAGGGACAGGGGAACCAAAAACATTCAGTACTTC.

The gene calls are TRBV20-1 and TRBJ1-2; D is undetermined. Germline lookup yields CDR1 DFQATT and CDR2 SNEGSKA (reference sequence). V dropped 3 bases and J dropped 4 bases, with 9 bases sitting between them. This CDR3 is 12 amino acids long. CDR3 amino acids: CSARRELYGYTF. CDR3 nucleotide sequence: TGCAGTGCTAGGAGGGAGCTCTATGGCTACACCTTC.

The CDR3 DNA sequence: TGCAGCGCCTCTTTCGACGAGCAGTACTTC. It codes for CSASFDEQYF. The chain combines TRBV29-1 with TRBJ2-7; D ambiguous. The CDR3 extends over 10 amino acids. Per the germline V gene, CDR1 is SQVTM and CDR2 is ANQGSEA. V gave up 7 bases and J gave up 5 bases, with 9 bases separating them.

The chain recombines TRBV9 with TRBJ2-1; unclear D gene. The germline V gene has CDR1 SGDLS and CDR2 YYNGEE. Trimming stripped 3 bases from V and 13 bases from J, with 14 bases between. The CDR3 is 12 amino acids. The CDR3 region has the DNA TGTGCCAGCAGCGGTGAGCGACCCAGTCAGTTCTTC. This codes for CASSGERPSQFF.

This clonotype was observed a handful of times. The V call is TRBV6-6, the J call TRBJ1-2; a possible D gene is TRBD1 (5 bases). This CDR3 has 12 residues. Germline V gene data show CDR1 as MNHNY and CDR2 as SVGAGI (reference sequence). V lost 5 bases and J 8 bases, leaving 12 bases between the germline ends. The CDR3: CASSTQGSGYTF. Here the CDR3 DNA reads TGTGCCAGCAGTACCCAGGGATCGGGCTACACCTTC.

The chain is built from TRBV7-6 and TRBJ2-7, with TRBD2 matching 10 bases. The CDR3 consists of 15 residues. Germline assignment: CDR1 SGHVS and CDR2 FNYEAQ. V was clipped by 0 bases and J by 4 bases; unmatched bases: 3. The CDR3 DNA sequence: TGTGCCAGCAGCTTAGCCGGGACTAGCGATTACGAGCAGTACTTC. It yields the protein CASSLAGTSDYEQYF.

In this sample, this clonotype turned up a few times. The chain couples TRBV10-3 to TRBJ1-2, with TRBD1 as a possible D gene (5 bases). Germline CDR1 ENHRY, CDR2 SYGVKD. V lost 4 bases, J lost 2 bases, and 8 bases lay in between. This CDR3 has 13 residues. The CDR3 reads CAISGAGNYGYTF. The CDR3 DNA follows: TGTGCCATCAGTGGGGCAGGGAACTATGGCTACACCTTC.

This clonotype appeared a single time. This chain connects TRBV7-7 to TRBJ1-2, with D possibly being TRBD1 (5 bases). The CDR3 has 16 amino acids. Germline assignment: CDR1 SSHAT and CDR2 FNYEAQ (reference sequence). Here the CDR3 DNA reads TGTGCTATCAGTTATTACTCAGACAGAGCGAACTATGGCTACACCTTC. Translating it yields CAISYYSDRANYGYTF.

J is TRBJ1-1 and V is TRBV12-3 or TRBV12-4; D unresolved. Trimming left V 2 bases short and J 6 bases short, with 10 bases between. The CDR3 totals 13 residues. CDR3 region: CASSLHLAPEAFF. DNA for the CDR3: TGTGCCAGCAGTTTACACCTCGCACCTGAAGCTTTCTTT.

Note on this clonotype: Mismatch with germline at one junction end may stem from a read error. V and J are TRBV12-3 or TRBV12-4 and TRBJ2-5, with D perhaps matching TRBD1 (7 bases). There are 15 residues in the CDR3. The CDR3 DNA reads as TGTGCCATCAGTTTAGGCCAGGGGGGACAAGAGACCCAGTACTTC. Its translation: CAISLGQGGQETQYF.

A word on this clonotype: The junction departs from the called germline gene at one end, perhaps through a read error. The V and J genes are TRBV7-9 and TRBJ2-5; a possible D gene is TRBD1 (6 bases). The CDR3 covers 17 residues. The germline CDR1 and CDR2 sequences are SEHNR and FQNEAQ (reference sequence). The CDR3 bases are TGTGCAAGCAGCTTAAGCCATCCGGGACAAAGGAGGGAGACCCAGTACTTC. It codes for CASSLSHPGQRRETQYF. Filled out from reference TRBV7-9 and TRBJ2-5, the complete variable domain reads DTGVSQNPRHKITKRGQNVTFRCDPISEHNRLYWYRQTLGQGPEFLTYFQNEAQLEKSRLLSDRFSAERPKGSFSTLEIQRTEQGDSAMYLCASSLSHPGQRRETQYFGPGTRLLVL.

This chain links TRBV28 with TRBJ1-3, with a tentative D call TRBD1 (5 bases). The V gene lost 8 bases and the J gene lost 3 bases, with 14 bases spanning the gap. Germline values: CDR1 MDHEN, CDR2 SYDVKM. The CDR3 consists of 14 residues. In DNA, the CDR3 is TGTGCCAGCGGGGTCTCAGGGATTGGAAACACCATATATTTT. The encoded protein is CASGVSGIGNTIYF. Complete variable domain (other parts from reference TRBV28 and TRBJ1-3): DVKVTQSSRYLVKRTGEKVFLECVQDMDHENMFWYRQDPGLGLRLIYFSYDVKMKEKGDIPEGYSVSREKKERFSLILESASTNQTSMYLCASGVSGIGNTIYFGEGSWLTVV.

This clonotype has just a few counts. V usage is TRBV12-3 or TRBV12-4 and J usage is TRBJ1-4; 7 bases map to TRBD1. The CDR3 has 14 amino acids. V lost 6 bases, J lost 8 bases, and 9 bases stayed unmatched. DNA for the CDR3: TGTGCCAGCAGCCTGACAGGGCCGGGGGAAAAACTGTTTTTT. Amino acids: CASSLTGPGEKLFF.

The CDR3 reads CASSPPGGLYEQYF. The CDR3 DNA is TGCGCCAGCAGCCCTCCCGGGGGACTCTACGAGCAGTACTTC. The chain has TRBV5-1 and TRBJ2-7, with D maybe TRBD2 (6 bases). Germline V gene data show CDR1 as SGHRS and CDR2 as YFSETQ. The CDR3 is 14 amino acids. The V gene lost 4 bases and the J gene lost 3 bases, with 14 bases spanning the gap.

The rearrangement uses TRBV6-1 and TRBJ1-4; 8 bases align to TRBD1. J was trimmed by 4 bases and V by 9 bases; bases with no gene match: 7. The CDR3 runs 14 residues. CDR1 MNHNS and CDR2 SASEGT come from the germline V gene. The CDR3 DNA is TGTGCCAGTAAGGACAGGGTCCTTAATGAAAAACTGTTTTTT. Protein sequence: CASKDRVLNEKLFF.

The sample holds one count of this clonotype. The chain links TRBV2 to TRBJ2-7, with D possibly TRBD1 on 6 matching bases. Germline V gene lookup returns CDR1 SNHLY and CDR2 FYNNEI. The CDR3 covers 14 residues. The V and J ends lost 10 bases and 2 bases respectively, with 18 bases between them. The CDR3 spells CATQTVQGAYEQYF. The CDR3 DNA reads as TGTGCCACCCAAACCGTACAGGGAGCCTACGAGCAGTACTTC.

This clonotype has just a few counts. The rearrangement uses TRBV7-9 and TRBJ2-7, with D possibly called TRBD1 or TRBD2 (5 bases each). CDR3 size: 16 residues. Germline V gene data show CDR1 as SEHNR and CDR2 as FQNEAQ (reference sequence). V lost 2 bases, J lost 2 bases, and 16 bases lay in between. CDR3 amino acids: CASSLTAGTRTYEQYF. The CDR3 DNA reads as TGTGCCAGCAGCTTAACGGCTGGGACCAGAACCTACGAGCAGTACTTC.

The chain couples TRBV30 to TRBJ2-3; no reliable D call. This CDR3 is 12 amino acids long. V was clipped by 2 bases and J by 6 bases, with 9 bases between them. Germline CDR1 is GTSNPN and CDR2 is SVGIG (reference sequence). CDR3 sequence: CAWSQTSDTQYF. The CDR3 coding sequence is TGTGCCTGGAGTCAAACTTCGGATACGCAGTATTTT.

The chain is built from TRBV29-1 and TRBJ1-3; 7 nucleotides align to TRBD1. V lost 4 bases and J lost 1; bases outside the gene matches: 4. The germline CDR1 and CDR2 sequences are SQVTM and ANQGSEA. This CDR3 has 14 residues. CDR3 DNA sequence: TGCAGCGTTGTGGGACAGTCGTCTGGAAACACCATATATTTT. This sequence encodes CSVVGQSSGNTIYF.

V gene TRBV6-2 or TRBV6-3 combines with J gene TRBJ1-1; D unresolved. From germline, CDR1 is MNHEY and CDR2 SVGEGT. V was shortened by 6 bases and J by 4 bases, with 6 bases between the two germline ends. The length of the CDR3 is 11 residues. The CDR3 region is CASREFTEAFF. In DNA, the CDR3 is TGTGCCAGCAGGGAGTTCACTGAAGCTTTCTTT.

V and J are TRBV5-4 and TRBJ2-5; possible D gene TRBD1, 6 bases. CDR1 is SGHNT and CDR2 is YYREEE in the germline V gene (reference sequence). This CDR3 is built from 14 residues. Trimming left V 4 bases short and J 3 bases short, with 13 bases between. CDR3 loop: CASSVGAREETQYF. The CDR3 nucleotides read TGTGCCAGCAGCGTGGGGGCGCGGGAAGAGACCCAGTACTTC.

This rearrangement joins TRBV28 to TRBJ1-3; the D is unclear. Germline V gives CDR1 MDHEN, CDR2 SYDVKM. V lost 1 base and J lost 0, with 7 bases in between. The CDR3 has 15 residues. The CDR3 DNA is TGTGCCAGCAGTTTATCAACACCCTCTGGAAACACCATATATTTT. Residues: CASSLSTPSGNTIYF.

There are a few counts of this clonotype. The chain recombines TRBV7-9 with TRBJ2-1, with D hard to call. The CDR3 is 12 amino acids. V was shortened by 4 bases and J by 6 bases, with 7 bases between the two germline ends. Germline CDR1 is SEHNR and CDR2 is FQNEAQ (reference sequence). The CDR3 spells CASSSLVNEQFF. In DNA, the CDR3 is TGTGCCAGCAGCTCCCTAGTCAATGAGCAGTTCTTC.

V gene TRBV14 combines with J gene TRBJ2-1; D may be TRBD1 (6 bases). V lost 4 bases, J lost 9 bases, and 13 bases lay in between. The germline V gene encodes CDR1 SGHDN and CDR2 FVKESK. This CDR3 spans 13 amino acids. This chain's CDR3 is CASSPQGLGEQFF. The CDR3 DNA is TGTGCCAGCAGCCCACAGGGTTTAGGTGAGCAGTTCTTC.

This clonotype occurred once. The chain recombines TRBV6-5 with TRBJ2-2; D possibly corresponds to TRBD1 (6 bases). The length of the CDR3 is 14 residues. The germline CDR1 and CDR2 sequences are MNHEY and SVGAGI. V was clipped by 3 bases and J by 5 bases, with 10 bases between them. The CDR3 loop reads CASSYLGATGELFF. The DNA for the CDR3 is TGTGCCAGCAGTTATCTGGGGGCTACCGGGGAGCTGTTTTTT.

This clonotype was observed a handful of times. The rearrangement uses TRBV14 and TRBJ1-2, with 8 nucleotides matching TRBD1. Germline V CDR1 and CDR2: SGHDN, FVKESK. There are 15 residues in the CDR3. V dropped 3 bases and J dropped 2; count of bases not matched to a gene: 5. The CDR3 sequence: CASSQLGQGNYGYTF. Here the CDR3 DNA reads TGTGCCAGCAGCCAGCTTGGACAGGGAAACTATGGCTACACCTTC.

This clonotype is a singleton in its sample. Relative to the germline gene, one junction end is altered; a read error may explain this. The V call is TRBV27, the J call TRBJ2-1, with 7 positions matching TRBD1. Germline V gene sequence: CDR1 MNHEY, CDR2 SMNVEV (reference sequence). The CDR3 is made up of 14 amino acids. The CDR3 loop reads CASNLGGPYNEQFF. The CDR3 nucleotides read TGTGCCAGCAATTTAGGGGGCCCCTACAATGAGCAGTTCTTC.

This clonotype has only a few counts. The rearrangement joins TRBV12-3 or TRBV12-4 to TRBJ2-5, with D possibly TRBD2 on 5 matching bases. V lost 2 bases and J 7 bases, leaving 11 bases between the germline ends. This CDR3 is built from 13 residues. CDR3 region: CASSLTLGRTQYF. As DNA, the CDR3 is TGTGCCAGCAGTTTAACGTTGGGGAGGACCCAGTACTTC.

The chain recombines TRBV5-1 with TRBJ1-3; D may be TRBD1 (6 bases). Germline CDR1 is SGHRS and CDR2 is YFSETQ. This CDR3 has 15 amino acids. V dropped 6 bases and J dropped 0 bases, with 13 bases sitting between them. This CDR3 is CASKGQSSSGNTIYF. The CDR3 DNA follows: TGCGCCAGCAAAGGACAGTCGAGCTCTGGAAACACCATATATTTT.

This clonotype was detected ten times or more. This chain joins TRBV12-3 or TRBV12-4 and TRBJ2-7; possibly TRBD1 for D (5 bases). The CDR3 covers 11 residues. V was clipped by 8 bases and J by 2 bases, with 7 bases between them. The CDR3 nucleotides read TGTGCCAGCGGGGCAACCTACGAGCAGTACTTC. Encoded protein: CASGATYEQYF.

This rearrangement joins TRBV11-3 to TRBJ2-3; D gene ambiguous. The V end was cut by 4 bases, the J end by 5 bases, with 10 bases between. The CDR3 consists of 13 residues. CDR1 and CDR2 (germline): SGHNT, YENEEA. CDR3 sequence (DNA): TGTGCCAGCAGCTCCTTGGTTGAAGATACGCAGTATTTT. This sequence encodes CASSSLVEDTQYF.